This T cell receptor beta chain was sequenced during a study of regulatory T cells in long-lasting Graves disease. This clonotype was detected ten times or more. The time point: newly diagnosed GD, antithyroid drugs for less than 3 months. Construction of the TCR library relied on RNA isolated from PBMCs. HTBI primers from iRepertoire and Arm-PCR of CDR3 regions yielded the TCR beta libraries. Each CDR3 protein is one row after TCRdb ran MiXCR on the multiplex PCR reads. This table has hundreds of thousands of distinct CDR3 sequences, 12% appearing once. The CDR3 is made up of 16 amino acids. V lost 6 bases and J lost 2; bases outside the gene matches: 6. CDR1 and CDR2 from the germline V gene are LGHNT and FRNRAP. These data were also filed under a second study, of T cells in Graves' hyperthyroidism and ophthalmopathy. Per that paper: Exclusion of patients followed from uncontrolled infection, other autoimmune disease, pregnancy or lactation. During a first-round RT-PCR of the TCR CDR3, the HTBI primer set was used. Blood shared most expanded thyroid clonotypes above 0.001. The model forecast ophthalmopathy, anticipating it by a median around 6.4 months before onset.

The rearrangement joins TRBV12-5 to TRBJ2-3; TRBD2 aligns across 12 bases. This sample comprised peripheral blood mononuclear cells (PBMCs), obtained at new diagnosis, from a patient treated with antithyroid drugs. This TCR derives from a woman under 40 with Graves disease. CDR3 amino acids: CASGPGLAGVTDTQYF. The CDR3 DNA reads as TGTGCTAGTGGCCCGGGACTAGCGGGCGTCACAGATACGCAGTATTTT.